A single sample gave rise to the 3 T cell receptor beta chains below, sequenced in a study of cytotoxic CD8 clonotypes in ibrutinib-treated CLL. Using immunoSEQ multiplex PCR, the repertoire was profiled, and TCRdb retains in-frame clones only, with some absent. This table holds some 200,000 clones, about 72% found once. Specimen: PBMCs, collected after 24 months of ibrutinib treatment. The receptors were sampled from a human donor with chronic lymphocytic leukemia.

This rearrangement joins TRBV19 to TRBJ1-1, with D possibly TRBD1 on 5 matching bases. CDR3 length: 15 amino acids. V shed 5 bases and J shed 6 bases, with 19 bases lying between them. The V gene's germline CDR1 is LNHDA and CDR2 SQIVND (reference sequence). CDR3 loop: CASSLRGTPGAEAFF. For the CDR3, the DNA is TGTGCCAGTAGTCTTCGAGGGACCCCAGGCGCTGAAGCTTTCTTT.

This clone was observed a handful of times. V usage is TRBV5-1 and J usage is TRBJ2-2, with 9 positions matching TRBD1. The V gene end was trimmed by 3 bases and the J gene end by 4 bases; junction bases not matched to a gene: 1. Germline V CDR1 and CDR2: SGHRS, YFSETQ. The CDR3 loop spans 14 amino acids. DNA for the CDR3: TGCGCCAGCAGCTGGACAGGGGCCACCGGGGAGCTGTTTTTT. This encodes CASSWTGATGELFF.

The chain employs TRBV4-2 and TRBJ2-2; 8 bases align to TRBD2. The CDR3 extends over 16 amino acids. Looked up from germline, CDR1 is LGHNA and CDR2 is YNFKEQ. The V segment lost 4 bases and the J segment 1 base; nucleotides outside the gene matches: 5. CDR3 DNA: TGTGCCAGCAGCCCCCGGGGGGGACAGAACACCGGGGAGCTGTTTTTT. Encoded protein: CASSPRGGQNTGELFF.